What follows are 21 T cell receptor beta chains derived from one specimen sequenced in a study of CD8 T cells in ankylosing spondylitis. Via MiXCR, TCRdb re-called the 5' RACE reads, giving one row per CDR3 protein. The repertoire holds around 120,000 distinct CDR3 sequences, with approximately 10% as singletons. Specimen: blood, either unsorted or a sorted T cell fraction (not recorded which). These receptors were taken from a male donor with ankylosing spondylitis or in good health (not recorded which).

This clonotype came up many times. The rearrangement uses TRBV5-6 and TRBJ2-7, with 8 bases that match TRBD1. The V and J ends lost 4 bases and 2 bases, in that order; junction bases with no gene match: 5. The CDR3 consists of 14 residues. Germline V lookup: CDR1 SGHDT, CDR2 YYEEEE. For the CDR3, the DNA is TGTGCCAGCAGCGAAATGACAGGGGCCTACGAGCAGTACTTC. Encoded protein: CASSEMTGAYEQYF.

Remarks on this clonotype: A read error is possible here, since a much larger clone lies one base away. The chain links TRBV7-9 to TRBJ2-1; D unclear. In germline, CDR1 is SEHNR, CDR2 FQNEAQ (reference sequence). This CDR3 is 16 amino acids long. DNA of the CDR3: TGTGCCATCAGCTTTAAGCGCCTCAGCTCCTACAATGAGCAGTTCTTC. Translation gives CAISFKRLSSYNEQFF.

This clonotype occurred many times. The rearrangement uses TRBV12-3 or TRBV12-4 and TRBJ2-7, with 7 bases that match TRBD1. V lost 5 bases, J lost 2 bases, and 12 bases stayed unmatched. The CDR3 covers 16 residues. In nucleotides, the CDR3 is TGTGCCAGCAGTCCTCCGACAGGGTGGGGGACCTACGAGCAGTACTTC. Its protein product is CASSPPTGWGTYEQYF.

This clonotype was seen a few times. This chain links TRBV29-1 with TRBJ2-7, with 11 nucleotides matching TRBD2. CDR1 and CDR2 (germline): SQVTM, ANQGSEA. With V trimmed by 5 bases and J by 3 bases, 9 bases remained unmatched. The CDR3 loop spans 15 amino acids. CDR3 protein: CSVKSGTSGDYEQYF. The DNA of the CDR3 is TGCAGCGTTAAATCCGGGACTAGCGGAGACTACGAGCAGTACTTC.

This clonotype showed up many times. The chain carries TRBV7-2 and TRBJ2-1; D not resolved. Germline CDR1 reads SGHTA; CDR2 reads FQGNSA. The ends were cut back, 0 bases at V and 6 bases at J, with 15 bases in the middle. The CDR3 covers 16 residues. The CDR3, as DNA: TGTGCCAGCAGCTTAGCGCGGCTAGGGAAGGGCAATGAGCAGTTCTTC. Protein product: CASSLARLGKGNEQFF.

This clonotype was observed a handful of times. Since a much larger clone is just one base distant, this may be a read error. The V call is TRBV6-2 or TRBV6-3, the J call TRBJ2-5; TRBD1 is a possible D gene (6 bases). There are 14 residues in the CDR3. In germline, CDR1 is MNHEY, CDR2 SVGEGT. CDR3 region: CASSRTALQEAQYF. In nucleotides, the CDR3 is TGTGCCAGCAGTCGGACAGCCCTCCAAGAGGCCCAGTACTTC.

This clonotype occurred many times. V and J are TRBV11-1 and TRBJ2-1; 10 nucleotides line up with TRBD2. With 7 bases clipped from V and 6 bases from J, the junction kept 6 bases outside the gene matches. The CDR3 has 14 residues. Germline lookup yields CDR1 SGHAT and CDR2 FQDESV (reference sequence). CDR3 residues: CASNPGLASNEQFF. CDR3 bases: TGTGCCAGCAACCCGGGACTAGCGTCCAATGAGCAGTTCTTC.

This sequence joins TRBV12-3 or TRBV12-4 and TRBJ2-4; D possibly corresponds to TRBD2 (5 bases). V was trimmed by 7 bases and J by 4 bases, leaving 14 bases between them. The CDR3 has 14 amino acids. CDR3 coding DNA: TGTGCCAGCACCCTAGCCCCCAATAAAAACATTCAGTACTTC. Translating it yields CASTLAPNKNIQYF.

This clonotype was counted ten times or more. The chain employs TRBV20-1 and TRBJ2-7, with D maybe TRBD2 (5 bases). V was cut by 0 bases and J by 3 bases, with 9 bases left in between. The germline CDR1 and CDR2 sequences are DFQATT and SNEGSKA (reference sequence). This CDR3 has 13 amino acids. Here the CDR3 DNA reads TGCAGTGCTAGAGATCCGGGGTACTACGAGCAGTACTTC. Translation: CSARDPGYYEQYF.

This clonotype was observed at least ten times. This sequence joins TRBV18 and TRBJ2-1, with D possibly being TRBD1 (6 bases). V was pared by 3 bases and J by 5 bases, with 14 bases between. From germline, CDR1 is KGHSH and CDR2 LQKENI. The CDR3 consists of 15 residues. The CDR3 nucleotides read TGTGCCAGCTCACCCCAGTGGGGGCCAGACAATGAGCAGTTCTTC. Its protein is CASSPQWGPDNEQFF.

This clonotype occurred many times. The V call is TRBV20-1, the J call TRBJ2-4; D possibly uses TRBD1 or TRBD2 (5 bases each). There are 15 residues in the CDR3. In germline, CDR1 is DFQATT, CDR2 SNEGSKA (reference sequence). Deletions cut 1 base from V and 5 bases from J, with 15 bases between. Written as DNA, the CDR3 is TGCAGTGCTAGAGTTACTGGGGGACCACAAAACATTCAGTACTTC. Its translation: CSARVTGGPQNIQYF.

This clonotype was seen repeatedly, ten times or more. CDR3 nucleotide sequence: TGCGCCAGCAGCTTGGGGAGGGCAGGTACCCTCTATGGCTACACCTTC. Protein sequence: CASSLGRAGTLYGYTF. The V call is TRBV5-1, the J call TRBJ1-2; no definite D call. Germline-derived CDR1 and CDR2 are SGHRS and YFSETQ. The CDR3 has 16 amino acids. V was shortened by 0 bases and J by 4 bases, with 16 bases between the two germline ends.

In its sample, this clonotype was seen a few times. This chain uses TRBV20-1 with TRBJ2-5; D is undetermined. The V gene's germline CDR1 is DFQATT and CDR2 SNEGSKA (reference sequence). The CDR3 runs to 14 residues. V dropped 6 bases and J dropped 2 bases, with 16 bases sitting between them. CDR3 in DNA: TGCAGTGCCTCGACACGGTTAGGACAAGAGACCCAGTACTTC. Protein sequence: CSASTRLGQETQYF.

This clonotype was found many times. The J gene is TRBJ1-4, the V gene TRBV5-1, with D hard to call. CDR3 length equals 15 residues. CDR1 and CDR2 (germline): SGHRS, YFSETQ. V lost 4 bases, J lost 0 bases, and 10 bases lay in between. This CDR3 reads CASSLDTATNEKLFF. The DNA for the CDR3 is TGCGCCAGCAGCCTCGACACCGCAACTAATGAAAAACTGTTTTTT.

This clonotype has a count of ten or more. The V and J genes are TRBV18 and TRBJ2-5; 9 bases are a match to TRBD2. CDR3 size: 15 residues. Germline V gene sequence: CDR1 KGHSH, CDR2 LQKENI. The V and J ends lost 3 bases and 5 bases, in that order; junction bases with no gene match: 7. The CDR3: CASSPSLAGKETQYF. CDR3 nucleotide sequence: TGTGCCAGCTCACCGAGCCTAGCGGGAAAGGAGACCCAGTACTTC.

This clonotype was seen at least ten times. The CDR3 sequence is CSVRTGVYGYTF. CDR3 nucleotides: TGCAGCGTTCGAACAGGTGTCTATGGCTACACCTTC. The J gene is TRBJ1-2, the V gene TRBV29-1; possibly TRBD1 for D (5 bases). The germline V gene has CDR1 SQVTM and CDR2 ANQGSEA. V lost 5 bases to trimming and J lost 4 bases, with 11 bases between them. The CDR3 runs 12 residues.

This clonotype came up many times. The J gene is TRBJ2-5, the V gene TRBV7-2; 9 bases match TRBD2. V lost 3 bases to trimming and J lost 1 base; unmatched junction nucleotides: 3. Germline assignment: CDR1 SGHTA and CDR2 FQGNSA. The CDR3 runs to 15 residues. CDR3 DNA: TGTGCCAGCAGCTTTTCTAGCGGGGCCCAAGAGACCCAGTACTTC. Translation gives CASSFSSGAQETQYF.

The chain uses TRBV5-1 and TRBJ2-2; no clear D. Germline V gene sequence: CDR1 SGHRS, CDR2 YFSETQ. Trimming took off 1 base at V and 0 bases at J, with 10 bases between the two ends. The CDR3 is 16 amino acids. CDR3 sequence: CASSLNGRPNTGELFF. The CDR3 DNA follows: TGCGCCAGCAGCTTGAATGGGCGGCCGAACACCGGGGAGCTGTTTTTT.

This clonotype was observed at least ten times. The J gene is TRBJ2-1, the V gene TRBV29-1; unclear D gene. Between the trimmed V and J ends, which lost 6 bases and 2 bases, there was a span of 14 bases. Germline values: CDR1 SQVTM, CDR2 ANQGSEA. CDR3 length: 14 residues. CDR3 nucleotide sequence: TGCAGCGTGTACACGCGTCTAGCCTACAATGAGCAGTTCTTC. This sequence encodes CSVYTRLAYNEQFF.

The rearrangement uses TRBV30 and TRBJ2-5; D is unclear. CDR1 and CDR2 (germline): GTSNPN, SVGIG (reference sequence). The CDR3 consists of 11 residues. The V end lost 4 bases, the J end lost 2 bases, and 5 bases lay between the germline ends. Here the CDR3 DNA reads TGTGCCTGGACTATACAAGAGACCCAGTACTTC. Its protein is CAWTIQETQYF. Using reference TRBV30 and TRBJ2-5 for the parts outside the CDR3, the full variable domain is SQTIHQWPATLVQPVGSPLSLECTVEGTSNPNLYWYRQAAGRGLQLLFYSVGIGQISSEVPQNLSASRPQDRQFILSSKKLLLSDSGFYLCAWTIQETQYFGPGTRLLVL.

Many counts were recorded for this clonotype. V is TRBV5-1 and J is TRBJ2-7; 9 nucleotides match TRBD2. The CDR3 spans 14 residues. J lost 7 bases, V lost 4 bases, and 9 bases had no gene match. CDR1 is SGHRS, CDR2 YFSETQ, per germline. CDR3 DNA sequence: TGCGCCAGCAGCCAACGCGGGGGGGCGGGGGAGCAGTACTTC. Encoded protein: CASSQRGGAGEQYF.